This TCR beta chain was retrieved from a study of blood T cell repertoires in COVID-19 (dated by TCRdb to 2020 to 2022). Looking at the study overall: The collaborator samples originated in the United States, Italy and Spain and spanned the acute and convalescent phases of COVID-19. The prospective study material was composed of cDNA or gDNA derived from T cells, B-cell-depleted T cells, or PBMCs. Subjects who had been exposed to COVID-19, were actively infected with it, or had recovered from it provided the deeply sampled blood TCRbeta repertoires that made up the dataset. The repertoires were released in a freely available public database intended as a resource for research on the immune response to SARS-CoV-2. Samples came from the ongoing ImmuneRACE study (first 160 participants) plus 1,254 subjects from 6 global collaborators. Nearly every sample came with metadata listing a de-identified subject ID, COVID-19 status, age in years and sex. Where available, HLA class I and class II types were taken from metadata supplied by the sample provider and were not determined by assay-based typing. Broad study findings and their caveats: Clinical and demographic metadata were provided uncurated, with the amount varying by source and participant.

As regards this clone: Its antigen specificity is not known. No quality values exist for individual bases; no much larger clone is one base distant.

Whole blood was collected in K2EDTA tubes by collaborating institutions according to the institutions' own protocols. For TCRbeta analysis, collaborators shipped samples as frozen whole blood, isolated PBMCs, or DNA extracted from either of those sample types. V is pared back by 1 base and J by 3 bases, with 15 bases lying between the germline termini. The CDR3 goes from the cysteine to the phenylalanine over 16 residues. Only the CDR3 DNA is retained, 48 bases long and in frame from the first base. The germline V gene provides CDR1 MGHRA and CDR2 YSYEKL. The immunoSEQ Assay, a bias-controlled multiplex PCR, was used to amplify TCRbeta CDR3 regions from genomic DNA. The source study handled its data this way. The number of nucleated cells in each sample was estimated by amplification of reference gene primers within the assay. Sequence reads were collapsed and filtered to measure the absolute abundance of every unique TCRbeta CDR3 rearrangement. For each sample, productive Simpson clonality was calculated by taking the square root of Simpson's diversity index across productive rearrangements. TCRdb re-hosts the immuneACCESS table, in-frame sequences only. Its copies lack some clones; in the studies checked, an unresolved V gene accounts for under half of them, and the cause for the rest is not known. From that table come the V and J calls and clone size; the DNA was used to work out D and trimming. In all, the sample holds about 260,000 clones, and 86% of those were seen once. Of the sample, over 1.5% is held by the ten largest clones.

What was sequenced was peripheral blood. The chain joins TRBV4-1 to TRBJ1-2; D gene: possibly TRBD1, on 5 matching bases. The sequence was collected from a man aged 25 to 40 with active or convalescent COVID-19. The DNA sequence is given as TGCGCCAGCAGCCAAGGCAGGGCCCTTTTTCACTATGGCTACACCTTC. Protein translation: CASSQGRALFHYGYTF.